This T cell receptor (beta chain) was retrieved from a study of molecular identifiers for immune sequencing clone quantification. Whole-study findings and limits: Reports indicate spiked Jurkat TCR RNA from one cell could be found among some 980,000 naive cells. Barcodes shared by identical TCR molecules could lead to underestimated sizes of highly expanded clones.

This clonotype was recorded many times. The antigen is undetermined. A single record per CDR3 protein comes from TCRdb applying MiXCR to the PCR reads. The repertoire holds about 630,000 distinct CDR3 sequences, with about 25% as singletons. Trimming at V came to 1 base and at J to 4 bases, leaving 5 bases not matched to a gene. The CDR3 totals 15 residues. The J gene is TRBJ2-3, the V gene TRBV12-3 or TRBV12-4; 7 nucleotides match TRBD2. This clonotype originated in a human donor in good health. Some libraries in this study had Jurkat cell RNA spiked in. Sequenced material: naive CD8+ T cells from blood, with Jurkat cell RNA spiked in. Regarding subset: FACS-sorted CD8+CD4-CCR7+CD45RA+ naive T cells. CDR3: CASSLERERADTQYF. The CDR3 DNA is TGTGCCAGCAGTTTAGAGCGGGAAAGGGCAGATACGCAGTATTTT.